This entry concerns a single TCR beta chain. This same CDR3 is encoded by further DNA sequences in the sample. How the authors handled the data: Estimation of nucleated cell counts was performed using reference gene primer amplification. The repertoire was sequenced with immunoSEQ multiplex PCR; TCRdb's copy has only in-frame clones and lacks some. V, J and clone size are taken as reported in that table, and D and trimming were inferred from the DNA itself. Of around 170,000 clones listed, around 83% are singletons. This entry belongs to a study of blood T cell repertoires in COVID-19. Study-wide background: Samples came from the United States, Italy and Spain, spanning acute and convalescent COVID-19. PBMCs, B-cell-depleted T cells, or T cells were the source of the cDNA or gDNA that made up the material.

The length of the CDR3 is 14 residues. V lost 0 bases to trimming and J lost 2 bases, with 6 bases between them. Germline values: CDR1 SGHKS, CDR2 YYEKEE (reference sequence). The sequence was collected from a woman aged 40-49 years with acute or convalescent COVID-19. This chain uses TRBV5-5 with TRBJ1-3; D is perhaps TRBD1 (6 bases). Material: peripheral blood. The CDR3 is CASSLAGAGNTIYF. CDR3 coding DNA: TGTGCCAGCAGCTTGGCAGGGGCTGGAAACACCATATATTTT. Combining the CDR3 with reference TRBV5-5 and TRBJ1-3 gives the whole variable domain DAGVTQSPTHLIKTRGQQVTLRCSPISGHKSVSWYQQVLGQGPQFIFQYYEKEERGRGNFPDRFSARQFPNYSSELNVNALLLGDSALYLCASSLAGAGNTIYFGEGSWLTVV.